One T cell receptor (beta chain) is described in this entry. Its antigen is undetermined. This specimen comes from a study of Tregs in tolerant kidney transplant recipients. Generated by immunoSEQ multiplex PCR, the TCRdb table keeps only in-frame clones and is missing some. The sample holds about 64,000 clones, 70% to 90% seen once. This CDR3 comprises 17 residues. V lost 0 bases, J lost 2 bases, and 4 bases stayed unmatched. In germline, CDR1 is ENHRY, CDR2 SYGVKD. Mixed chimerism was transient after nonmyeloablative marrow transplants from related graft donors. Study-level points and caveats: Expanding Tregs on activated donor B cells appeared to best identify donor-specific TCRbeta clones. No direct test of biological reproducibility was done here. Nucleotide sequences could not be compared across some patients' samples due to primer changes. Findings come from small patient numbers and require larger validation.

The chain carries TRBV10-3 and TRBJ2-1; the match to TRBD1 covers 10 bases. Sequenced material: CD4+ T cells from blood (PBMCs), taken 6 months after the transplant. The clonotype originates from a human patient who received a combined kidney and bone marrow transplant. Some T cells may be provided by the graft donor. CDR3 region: CAISESRDRGPYNEQFF. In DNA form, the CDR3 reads TGTGCCATCAGTGAGTCGAGAGACAGGGGGCCCTACAATGAGCAGTTCTTC.